These 24 T cell receptor beta chains originate from one sample sequenced in a study of blood T cell repertoires in COVID-19 (dated by TCRdb to the early 2020s). Library prep was done by the immunoSEQ multiplex PCR assay. TCRdb mirrors the immuneACCESS table, restricted to in-frame sequences. Some clones are absent from its copies; in checked studies, under half trace to an unresolved V gene, and the reason for the others is unknown. The sample contains fewer than 500,000 clones, approximately 90% of them found a single time. The ten largest clones take up 0.9% to 1% of the sample. The sample taken for sequencing was PBMCs or T cells enriched from blood (not recorded which). These TCRs come from a woman aged 30 to 39 with acute COVID-19.

V and J are TRBV6-5 and TRBJ2-7, with D perhaps TRBD1 (5 bases). Looked up from germline, CDR1 is MNHEY and CDR2 is SVGAGI. The germline V and J ends were trimmed by 0 bases and 3 bases, with 12 bases remaining between them. The CDR3 has 15 residues. In DNA, the CDR3 is TGTGCCAGCAGTTACTCGAGCCGGACAAACTACGAGCAGTACTTC. It encodes CASSYSSRTNYEQYF.

V usage is TRBV7-8 and J usage is TRBJ1-1; no firm D call. This CDR3 region has 15 residues. Germline V lookup: CDR1 SGHVS, CDR2 FQNEAQ. The germline V and J ends were trimmed by 0 bases and 0 bases, with 8 bases remaining between them. The chain's CDR3 is CASSLAPNMNTEAFF. DNA of the CDR3: TGTGCCAGCAGCTTAGCTCCAAACATGAACACTGAAGCTTTCTTT. The full variable domain, completed using reference TRBV7-8 and TRBJ1-1, is GAGVSQSPRYKVAKRGQDVALRCDPISGHVSLFWYQQALGQGPEFLTYFQNEAQLDKSGLPSDRFFAERPEGSVSTLKIQRTQQEDSAVYLCASSLAPNMNTEAFFGQGTRLTVV.

The CDR3 here is CASSLSGPLEQYF. The CDR3 DNA is TGTGCCAGCAGTTTATCAGGGCCCCTCGAGCAGTACTTC. This rearrangement joins TRBV12-3 or TRBV12-4 to TRBJ2-7, with D tentatively TRBD1 (5 bases). V dropped 2 bases and J dropped 6 bases, with 11 bases sitting between them. This CDR3 is built from 13 residues.

The chain is built from TRBV15 and TRBJ2-5; 12 nucleotides line up with TRBD2. V shed 4 bases, J shed 2 bases, and the junction held 2 bases outside the gene matches. The length of the CDR3 is 15 residues. Germline V gene sequence: CDR1 LNHNV, CDR2 YYDKDF (reference sequence). The CDR3 DNA follows: TGTGCCACCAGCACTGGACTAGCGGGACAAGAGACCCAGTACTTC. Protein sequence: CATSTGLAGQETQYF.

The V gene is TRBV18, the J gene TRBJ1-1, with 7 bases matching TRBD1. V trimming: 2 bases; J trimming: 7 bases; junction bases outside the gene matches: 4. CDR1 and CDR2 from the germline V gene are KGHSH and LQKENI. The CDR3 consists of 13 residues. This chain's CDR3 is CASSPGTAGEAFF. CDR3 DNA: TGTGCCAGCTCACCAGGGACAGCAGGTGAAGCTTTCTTT. The full variable domain, in which reference TRBV18 and TRBJ1-1 provide the parts outside the CDR3, is NAGVMQNPRHLVRRRGQEARLRCSPMKGHSHVYWYRQLPEEGLKFMVYLQKENIIDESGMPKERFSAEFPKEGPSILRIQQVVRGDSAAYFCASSPGTAGEAFFGQGTRLTVV.

This clone was detected once. The chain uses TRBV6-5 and TRBJ1-2; D remains ambiguous. CDR3 size: 13 residues. The germline V gene encodes CDR1 MNHEY and CDR2 SVGAGI. Trimming shortened V by 6 bases and J by 4 bases, and 12 bases separated the two germline ends. This CDR3 is CASRPQLPYGYTF. For the CDR3, the DNA is TGTGCCAGCAGGCCACAGCTACCCTATGGCTACACCTTC.

The rearrangement joins TRBV2 to TRBJ2-3, with TRBD1 as a possible D gene (7 bases). Deletions cut 8 bases from V and 4 bases from J, with 16 bases between. The CDR3 has 14 amino acids. Germline CDR1 is SNHLY and CDR2 is FYNNEI. CDR3 protein: CASLRGVGADTQYF. The CDR3 DNA is TGTGCCAGCCTCAGGGGGGTGGGGGCAGATACGCAGTATTTT.

The CDR3 DNA is TGTGCCAGCAGCCTCACTAGCGGGGGGGCCAAAGAGACCCAGTACTTC. Its protein product is CASSLTSGGAKETQYF. This sequence joins TRBV3-1 (or the pseudogene TRBV3-2) and TRBJ2-5, with 13 positions matching TRBD2. This CDR3 comprises 16 residues. The germline CDR1 and CDR2 sequences are LGHDT and YNNKEL (reference sequence). Germline trimming cut 4 bases from V and 3 bases from J; bases unmatched to any gene: 5.

The rearrangement uses TRBV29-1 and TRBJ1-2, with 11 bases that match TRBD1. Germline CDR1 and CDR2: SQVTM and ANQGSEA. The CDR3 consists of 11 residues. This CDR3 reads CRGQGADGYTF. The CDR3 DNA follows: TGCAGAGGACAGGGGGCAGATGGCTACACCTTC.

A single count supports this clone. The chain employs TRBV19 and TRBJ2-7, with a possible D match to TRBD1 (5 bases). Germline lookup yields CDR1 LNHDA and CDR2 SQIVND (reference sequence). This CDR3 contains 15 residues. Trimming pared 3 bases from V and 3 bases from J, leaving 15 bases between. DNA of the CDR3: TGTGCCAGTAGTATTTCCACAGGACCGGTCTACGAGCAGTACTTC. It specifies CASSISTGPVYEQYF.

This clone has only one observation. The chain couples TRBV2 to TRBJ1-1; D possibly corresponds to TRBD1 (5 bases). The CDR3 length is 11 residues. Germline V CDR1 and CDR2: SNHLY, FYNNEI. V lost 6 bases and J 9 bases, leaving 11 bases between the germline ends. In DNA form, the CDR3 reads TGTGCCAGCAGCGAGACAGCTCAAGCTTTCTTT. Translated: CASSETAQAFF.

This chain uses TRBV14 with TRBJ2-1; 7 bases map to TRBD2. This CDR3 contains 14 residues. CDR1 and CDR2 (germline): SGHDN, FVKESK. The J segment lost 3 bases and the V segment lost 4 bases, leaving 3 bases of the junction unmatched. The CDR3 spells CASSRGGRYNEQFF. The DNA for the CDR3 is TGTGCCAGCAGCCGCGGGGGACGCTACAATGAGCAGTTCTTC.

The chain is built from TRBV2 and TRBJ2-7; 7 bases are shared with TRBD1. The germline V gene has CDR1 SNHLY and CDR2 FYNNEI. The CDR3 sequence is 15 residues long. With 6 bases clipped from V and 0 bases from J, the junction kept 8 bases outside the gene matches. CDR3 nucleotide sequence: TGTGCCAGCAGGCCGGGACAGCTATCCTCCTACGAGCAGTACTTC. As protein: CASRPGQLSSYEQYF. Supplemented by reference TRBV2 and TRBJ2-7, the full variable domain reads EPEVTQTPSHQVTQMGQEVILRCVPISNHLYFYWYRQILGQKVEFLVSFYNNEISEKSEIFDDQFSVERPDGSNFTLKIRSTKLEDSAMYFCASRPGQLSSYEQYFGPGTRLTVT.

The rearrangement joins TRBV5-6 to TRBJ1-1; D gene ambiguous. This CDR3 has 14 residues. V lost 4 bases and J 4 bases, leaving 14 bases between the germline ends. The V gene's germline CDR1 is SGHDT and CDR2 YYEEEE. CDR3 bases: TGTGCCAGCAGCCCGCCCGTCGCGGGCACTGAAGCTTTCTTT. As protein: CASSPPVAGTEAFF.

About this clone: Other DNA sequences in the same sample also yield this CDR3. The chain employs TRBV5-1 and TRBJ1-4; 8 bases are shared with TRBD1. In germline, CDR1 is SGHRS, CDR2 YFSETQ. Unmatched junction bases numbered 0, after V lost 0 bases and J lost 5 bases. This CDR3 region has 14 residues. The CDR3 nucleotides are TGCGCCAGCAGCTTGGGACAGGGGAATGAAAAACTGTTTTTT. Its protein is CASSLGQGNEKLFF.

The rearrangement joins TRBV19 to TRBJ2-5; D might be TRBD1 (6 bases). Trimming removed 1 base at V and 3 bases at J, with 12 bases between. Germline loops: CDR1 LNHDA, CDR2 SQIVND (reference sequence). CDR3 length equals 15 residues. As DNA, the CDR3 is TGTGCCAGTAGTATAGGCAGGGGTAACGAAGAGACCCAGTACTTC. This gives the protein CASSIGRGNEETQYF. Variable domain in full (rest from reference TRBV19 and TRBJ2-5): DGGITQSPKYLFRKEGQNVTLSCEQNLNHDAMYWYRQDPGQGLRLIYYSQIVNDFQKGDIAEGYSVSREKKESFPLTVTSAQKNPTAFYLCASSIGRGNEETQYFGPGTRLLVL.

This sequence joins TRBV2 and TRBJ2-2; 8 bases match TRBD1. Germline V gives CDR1 SNHLY, CDR2 FYNNEI. The CDR3 is made up of 16 amino acids. Trimming cost V 5 bases and J 0 bases; bases outside gene matches: 5. In DNA, the CDR3 is TGTGCCAGCAGTAAGACAGGGGCACCGAACACCGGGGAGCTGTTTTTT. Translated, it gives CASSKTGAPNTGELFF. Full variable domain (remainder filled in from reference TRBV2 and TRBJ2-2): EPEVTQTPSHQVTQMGQEVILRCVPISNHLYFYWYRQILGQKVEFLVSFYNNEISEKSEIFDDQFSVERPDGSNFTLKIRSTKLEDSAMYFCASSKTGAPNTGELFFGEGSRLTVL.

The chain has TRBV15 and TRBJ1-2; no definite D call. Germline assignment: CDR1 LNHNV and CDR2 YYDKDF (reference sequence). V lost 1 base and J lost 7, with 10 bases in between. The CDR3 consists of 13 residues. This CDR3 is CATSRAETPGYTF. The CDR3 DNA reads TGTGCCACCAGCAGAGCAGAGACACCTGGCTACACCTTC. The variable domain in full, with the rest retrieved from reference TRBV15 and TRBJ1-2, is DAMVIQNPRYQVTQFGKPVTLSCSQTLNHNVMYWYQQKSSQAPKLLFHYYDKDFNNEADTPDNFQSRRPNTSFCFLDIRSPGLGDTAMYLCATSRAETPGYTFGSGTRLTVV.

The V and J genes are TRBV10-3 and TRBJ1-6, with D unclear. The CDR3 spans 14 residues. The germline V gene has CDR1 ENHRY and CDR2 SYGVKD. The ends were cut back, 5 bases at V and 8 bases at J, with 13 bases in the middle. The CDR3 protein is CAISSRREDSPLHF. For the CDR3, the DNA is TGTGCCATCAGTTCGAGGCGGGAGGATTCACCCCTCCACTTT.

V usage is TRBV7-8 and J usage is TRBJ1-6, with D tentatively TRBD1 (6 bases). CDR1 and CDR2 (germline): SGHVS, FQNEAQ. The CDR3 is made up of 16 amino acids. V shed 2 bases and J shed 6 bases, with 14 bases lying between them. CDR3 in DNA: TGTGCCAGCAGCTTATTCTCCGGACAGAGTAATTCACCCCTCCACTTT. Amino acids: CASSLFSGQSNSPLHF.

A note on this clone: The same CDR3 is also encoded by other DNA sequences in this sample. The chain carries TRBV20-1 and TRBJ1-1, with no clear D. Deletions cut 6 bases from V and 4 bases from J, with 9 bases between. The length of the CDR3 is 11 residues. Per the germline V gene, CDR1 is DFQATT and CDR2 is SNEGSKA (reference sequence). CDR3 residues: CSAPRGTEAFF. In DNA form, the CDR3 reads TGCAGTGCCCCCCGGGGCACTGAAGCTTTCTTT.

J is TRBJ1-4 and V is TRBV7-9; 7 bases fit TRBD1. Per the germline V gene, CDR1 is SEHNR and CDR2 is FQNEAQ (reference sequence). The CDR3 spans 15 residues. V trimming: 0 bases; J trimming: 10 bases; junction bases outside the gene matches: 8. The CDR3: CASSLATGEVVKLFF. The CDR3 region has the DNA TGTGCCAGCAGCTTAGCTACAGGGGAGGTAGTAAAACTGTTTTTT.

This clone was seen a single time. This chain links TRBV10-1 with TRBJ1-1; D is possibly TRBD1 (5 bases). The germline gives CDR1 WNHNN, CDR2 SYGVQD (reference sequence). The V end was cut by 5 bases, the J end by 4 bases, with 8 bases between. This CDR3 region has 12 residues. The CDR3 DNA reads as TGCGCCAGCAGTAGGGGCCCCACTGAAGCTTTCTTT. Amino acid sequence: CASSRGPTEAFF.

The genes are TRBV6-5 and TRBJ2-7, with a possible D match to TRBD2 (5 bases). Looked up from germline, CDR1 is MNHEY and CDR2 is SVGAGI. V was pared by 6 bases and J by 3 bases, with 6 bases between. The CDR3 totals 11 residues. Written as DNA, the CDR3 is TGTGCCAGCAGCCGGGACTACGAGCAGTACTTC. Residues: CASSRDYEQYF.